This is a list of T cell receptor beta chains from one sample in a study of T cells and copy number aberrations in small-cell lung cancer. This table comes from immunoSEQ multiplex PCR, and its TCRdb copy is limited to in-frame clones, with some not included. The sample has 8,500 to 10,000 clones; 75% to 80% are singletons. The source material was normal tissue next to the tumor. These receptors were obtained from a man in his 60s with small cell lung cancer. CDR3s include the opening cysteine and the closing phenylalanine or tryptophan. Fields, in order: V gene, D gene, clone size, J gene, CDR3 DNA, CDR3 protein. A D gene is named only where the DNA matches it firmly. Clone size is given for some rows only: seen once, a few or many times, or a class if the clone is expanded.

TRBV7-9	.	few	TRBJ1-1	TGTGCCAGCAGTTTCACACCGAACACTGAAGCTTTCTTT	CASSFTPNTEAFF
TRBV27	.	.	TRBJ2-7	TGTGCCAGCAGAACTACACTAGGCTCCTACGAGCAGTACTTC	CASRTTLGSYEQYF
TRBV28	.	few	TRBJ1-1	TGTGCCAGCAGCCCCCGATTTATCCGTGAAGCTTTCTTT	CASSPRFIREAFF
TRBV6-1	TRBD1	.	TRBJ2-4	TGTGCCAGCAGTGAAAATCGACAGGGATGGAACATTCAGTACTTC	CASSENRQGWNIQYF
TRBV30	TRBD1	.	TRBJ1-2	TGTGCCTGTCATTCAGGGGGCGACTATGGCTACACCTTC	CACHSGGDYGYTF
TRBV5-1	.	once	TRBJ2-7	TGCGCCAGCAGCTCCAGGGTTAACTACGAGCAGTACTTC	CASSSRVNYEQYF
TRBV19	.	few	TRBJ1-5	TGTGCCAGTAATGGGGGTCGGAGTCAGCCCCAGCATTTT	CASNGGRSQPQHF
TRBV6-6	.	.	TRBJ2-7	TGTGCCAGCAGCTACCAAGGAAACTACGAGCAGTACTTC	CASSYQGNYEQYF
TRBV19	.	.	TRBJ2-6	TGTGCCAGTAGTACCCACGGGCGACTTCCCTCTGGGGCCAACGTCCTGACTTTC	CASSTHGRLPSGANVLTF
TRBV6-6	.	.	TRBJ2-7	TGTGCCAGCAGTTACCAGGGGTTATACGAGCAGTACTTC	CASSYQGLYEQYF
TRBV6-1	.	.	TRBJ2-7	TGTGCCAGCAGTGAAGGGGACGGCTCCTACGAGCAGTACTTC	CASSEGDGSYEQYF
TRBV7-2	.	few	TRBJ1-1	TGTGCCAGCAGGAAACAGAGCATGAACACTGAAGCTTTCTTT	CASRKQSMNTEAFF
TRBV4-1	TRBD1	.	TRBJ1-5	TGCGCCAGCAGCCAAGCACAGGGGGAGAGACAGCCCCAGCATTTT	CASSQAQGERQPQHF
TRBV10-3	TRBD2	.	TRBJ2-7	TGTGCCATCAGTGAGCTCGGGACTAACTACGAGCAGTACTTC	CAISELGTNYEQYF